One and the same sample provided the 26 T cell receptor beta chains below, sequenced in a study of tumor and adjacent non-tumor tissue in lung cancer. No cell sorting was done before RNA was extracted from the tissue. The library came from three nested PCR rounds adapted from ARM-PCR protocols. TCRdb processed the multiplex PCR reads anew with MiXCR; each CDR3 protein has one entry. The profile shows about 200,000 distinct CDR3 sequences, 60% to 75% of them singletons. The sequencing input was lung tumor tissue. The receptors come from a man aged 60-69 years with non-small cell lung cancer.

This clonotype was detected many times. V is TRBV11-2 and J is TRBJ2-4, with 8 bases fitting TRBD2. The CDR3 totals 17 residues. Looked up from germline, CDR1 is SGHAT and CDR2 is FQNNGV. Trimming took 5 bases from V and 0 from J; bases not matched to a gene: 9. The CDR3 reads CASSELAGSLAKNIQYF. As DNA, the CDR3 is TGTGCCAGCAGCGAGTTAGCGGGGTCCTTAGCCAAAAACATTCAGTACTTC.

On this clonotype: A much larger clone is a single base away; this may be a read error. The chain employs TRBV12-3 or TRBV12-4 and TRBJ2-3; 10 bases are a match to TRBD1. The CDR3 has 15 amino acids. The DNA of the CDR3 is TGTGACAGCAGTTCCCGGGACAGGGGTTCAGATACGCAGTATTTT. Amino acids: CDSSSRDRGSDTQYF.

In the case of this clonotype: The CDR3 end shows no conserved phenylalanine or tryptophan, and so a read error is likely. The DNA is left out, because the CDR3 cannot be placed on it with certainty; the CDR3 is given as TCRdb lists it. V usage is TRBV10-3 and J usage is TRBJ1-2; the table's D call of TRBD1 was not tested on the DNA. Germline-derived CDR1 and CDR2 are ENHRY and SYGVKD. The CDR3 spans 18 amino acids, including both terminal residues. CDR3: CVISEAGGAQLKYDGYAI.

This clonotype was seen a few times. J is TRBJ1-5 and V is TRBV20-1; TRBD1 is a possible D gene (5 bases). Per the germline V gene, CDR1 is DFQATT and CDR2 is SNEGSKA (reference sequence). This CDR3 region has 15 residues. V lost 3 bases and J 0 bases, leaving 12 bases between the germline ends. The CDR3 spells CSASRDANSNQPQHF. For the CDR3, the DNA is TGCAGTGCTAGCCGGGACGCGAATAGCAATCAGCCCCAGCATTTT.

With regard to this clonotype: This could be a read error, since a much larger clone is one nucleotide away. V gene TRBV6-1 combines with J gene TRBJ1-1, with D perhaps TRBD1 (6 bases). The CDR3 runs 14 residues. Trimming took 6 bases from V and 1 from J, leaving 12 bases between them. Germline CDR1 MNHNS, CDR2 SASEGT. CDR3 coding DNA: TGTGCCAGCAGGAGGACAGCGTCGAACACTGAAGCTTTCTTT. Its translation: CASRRTASNTEAFF.

The chain is built from TRBV6-2 or TRBV6-3 and TRBJ2-7; 14 bases are shared with TRBD2. The ends lost 5 bases at V and 3 bases at J; junction bases unmatched: 12. The CDR3 covers 18 residues. Per germline, CDR1 MNHEY and CDR2 SVGEGT. DNA of the CDR3: TGTGCCAGCAGTCCCAACCTGGGGACTAGCGGGAGAAGCTACGAGCAGTACTTC. It yields the protein CASSPNLGTSGRSYEQYF.

As for this clonotype: The germline gene is not matched at one end of the junction; a read error may be the cause. The chain is built from TRBV29-1 and TRBJ1-1; 8 bases map to TRBD1. The germline V gene encodes CDR1 SQVTM and CDR2 ANQGSEA. The CDR3 contains 15 residues. The chain's CDR3 is CSVGGVGRGHTEAFF. DNA for the CDR3: TGCAGTGTTGGAGGGGTGGGCAGGGGGCACACTGAAGCTTTCTTT.

This clonotype was observed a single time. J is TRBJ2-6 and V is TRBV5-4, with D maybe TRBD1 (5 bases). The ends were cut back, 4 bases at V and 0 bases at J, with 17 bases in the middle. Germline CDR1 reads SGHNT; CDR2 reads YYREEE (reference sequence). The CDR3 spans 18 residues. CDR3: CASSPGTGSPSGANVLTF. The CDR3 DNA reads TGTGCCAGCAGCCCTGGTACAGGATCTCCCTCTGGGGCCAACGTCCTGACTTTC.

The chain has TRBV6-6 and TRBJ1-6; D call uncertain. The germline V gene has CDR1 MNHNY and CDR2 SVGAGI (reference sequence). Trimming took 4 bases from V and 8 from J, leaving 18 bases between them. CDR3 length: 16 amino acids. CDR3 amino acids: CASSLACGSVDSPLHF. CDR3 DNA sequence: TGTGCCAGCAGTTTGGCGTGCGGCTCGGTAGATTCACCCCTCCACTTT.

Of note for this clonotype: A read error may account for a junction end that differs from germline. The J gene is TRBJ2-2, the V gene TRBV4-1; 10 nucleotides line up with TRBD2. Germline V gene sequence: CDR1 MGHRA, CDR2 YSYEKL. CDR3 size: 15 residues. The CDR3 protein is CASSQSGGAAGELFF. The CDR3 DNA is TGCGCCAGCAGCCAAAGCGGGGGGGCCGCCGGGGAGTTGTTTTTT.

Notes on this clonotype: The junction and the germline gene differ at one end; a read error may be behind it. CDR3: CSARPRTTSRTDMQYF. In DNA form, the CDR3 reads TGCAGTGCTAGACCAAGGACAACGTCTCGGACAGATATGCAGTATTTT. The V and J genes are TRBV20-1 and TRBJ2-3; D perhaps matches TRBD1 (6 bases). Germline V gene lookup returns CDR1 DFQATT and CDR2 SNEGSKA (reference sequence). The CDR3 is 16 amino acids.

Note on this clonotype: A junction boundary mismatches the germline segment, possibly from a read error. The chain is built from TRBV20-1 and TRBJ1-1; tentative D call: TRBD1 (6 bases). The V gene's germline CDR1 is DFQATT and CDR2 SNEGSKA (reference sequence). The CDR3 spans 12 residues. The CDR3 loop reads CRQGHMKTEAFF. DNA for the CDR3: TGCAGACAGGGCCATATGAAGACTGAAGCTTTCTTT.

V usage is TRBV29-1 and J usage is TRBJ1-2, with D possibly TRBD1 on 5 matching bases. The CDR3 has 15 amino acids. Germline V gives CDR1 SQVTM, CDR2 ANQGSEA. V lost 2 bases to trimming and J lost 7 bases, with 20 bases between them. CDR3 residues: CSVETMAGVQGGYTF. The CDR3 DNA follows: TGCAGCGTTGAAACCATGGCCGGTGTTCAGGGTGGCTACACCTTC.

About this clonotype: A read error may account for a junction end that differs from germline. The V and J genes are TRBV7-9 and TRBJ1-1; D not certain. The CDR3 covers 14 residues. Per germline, CDR1 SEHNR and CDR2 FQNEAQ (reference sequence). The CDR3 DNA is TGCGCCAGCAGCGATAGCAGTATGAACACTGAAGCTTTCTTT. This gives the protein CASSDSSMNTEAFF.

As to this clonotype: At one end, the junction sequence differs from germline, possibly due to a read error. The V and J genes are TRBV11-3 and TRBJ1-1, with 7 bases fitting TRBD1. CDR1 is SGHNT, CDR2 YENEEA, per germline. CDR3 length: 14 residues. The CDR3 is CANSLGGLNSEAFF. In DNA form, the CDR3 reads TGTGCCAACAGCTTAGGGGGCCTGAACTCTGAAGCTTTCTTT.

This clonotype came up once. Mismatch with germline at one junction end may stem from a read error. The chain uses TRBV20-1 and TRBJ1-5, with D possibly matching TRBD1 (5 bases). The CDR3 has 16 residues. Germline values: CDR1 DFQATT, CDR2 SNEGSKA (reference sequence). The CDR3 region is CSARDRTGDSSQPQHF. Written as DNA, the CDR3 is TGCAGTGCTAGAGATCGAACGGGGGATAGCAGTCAGCCCCAGCATTTT.

Details on this clonotype: Given a much more abundant clone one base away, this may be a read error. The V and J genes are TRBV6-1 and TRBJ1-4, with a weak D call TRBD1 (5 bases). Germline V gives CDR1 MNHNS, CDR2 SASEGT. CDR3 length equals 15 residues. This CDR3 is CASRSDTTTNERLFF. The CDR3, as DNA: TGTGCCAGCAGATCGGACACCACAACTAATGAAAGACTGTTTTTT.

To note about this clonotype: Since a much larger clone is just one base distant, this may be a read error. The chain uses TRBV4-2 and TRBJ2-5; 10 nucleotides agree with TRBD2. Germline-derived CDR1 and CDR2 are LGHNA and YNFKEQ. The CDR3 length is 15 residues. The CDR3 sequence: CANSRETSGSETQYF. The CDR3 nucleotides read TGTGCCAACAGCCGAGAGACTAGCGGGTCAGAGACCCAGTACTTC.

The rearrangement joins TRBV29-1 to TRBJ2-7, with 8 bases matching TRBD2. CDR1 SQVTM and CDR2 ANQGSEA come from the germline V gene. This CDR3 has 13 amino acids. V lost 4 bases to trimming and J lost 4 bases; unmatched junction nucleotides: 6. The CDR3 reads CSVATSAQYEQYF. The DNA of the CDR3 is TGCAGCGTTGCGACTAGCGCGCAATACGAGCAGTACTTC.

As regards this clonotype: Relative to the germline gene, one junction end is altered; a read error may explain this. The chain couples TRBV29-1 to TRBJ2-3; TRBD2 matches 11 bases. CDR3 size: 13 residues. The germline V gene encodes CDR1 SQVTM and CDR2 ANQGSEA. As DNA, the CDR3 is TGCAGGGTAACTAGCGGGGGCACAGATACGGAGTATTTT. Translating gives CRVTSGGTDTEYF.

Points on this clonotype: One end of the junction does not line up with germline, which may come from a read error. This CDR3 reads CASSFPSGRETLYF. In nucleotides, the CDR3 is TGTGCCAGCAGTTTTCCTAGCGGGAGAGAGACCCTGTACTTC. This chain links TRBV12-3 or TRBV12-4 with TRBJ2-5; TRBD2 matches 10 bases. The CDR3 has 14 residues.

Worth noting for this clonotype: A junction end diverges from the germline sequence, so it may reflect a read error. V and J are TRBV6-2 or TRBV6-3 and TRBJ2-7, with unresolved D. There are 16 residues in the CDR3. The germline V gene has CDR1 MNHEY and CDR2 SVGEGT. Here the CDR3 DNA reads TGTCCCAGCAGTAAGAGTACTCCGAATTACAACTACGAGCAGTACTTC. It encodes CPSSKSTPNYNYEQYF.

On this clonotype itself: Since a much larger clone is just one base distant, this may be a read error. The CDR3 carries no conserved terminal phenylalanine or tryptophan, so it likely arises from a read error. The chain uses TRBV12-3 or TRBV12-4 and TRBJ2-1, with 7 bases fitting TRBD2. The CDR3 covers 14 residues. The V gene end was trimmed by 6 bases and the J gene end by 10 bases; junction bases not matched to a gene: 12. CDR3 DNA sequence: TGTGCCAGCAGACCGCCCGGGACTATCACCGAGCAGTTCGTC. As protein: CASRPPGTITEQFV.

Remarks on this clonotype: This may come from a read error, since a much larger clone is one base off. The chain couples TRBV10-1 to TRBJ2-7; 8 bases agree with TRBD1. Germline V gene lookup returns CDR1 WNHNN and CDR2 SYGVQD (reference sequence). J gave up 6 bases and V 6 bases, and 13 bases lay outside the gene matches. CDR3 length: 15 amino acids. The CDR3 protein is CASSETRTGFREQYF. DNA for the CDR3: TGCGCCAGCAGCGAAACCAGGACAGGGTTTCGCGAGCAGTACTTC.

V gene TRBV10-2 combines with J gene TRBJ2-5, with D possibly TRBD1 on 6 matching bases. Trimming took off 6 bases at V and 3 bases at J, with 17 bases between the two ends. CDR3 length: 15 residues. Germline-derived CDR1 and CDR2 are WSHSY and SAAADI. The CDR3 nucleotides are TGCGCCAGCAGAACAGGGACAAGGAAAGAAGAGACCCAGTACTTC. It encodes CASRTGTRKEETQYF.

About this clonotype itself: A much larger clone lies a single base off, so this may be a read error. V and J are TRBV6-5 and TRBJ1-6; D gene unclear. This CDR3 is built from 14 residues. Germline V CDR1 and CDR2: MNHEY, SVGAGI. V lost 6 bases and J lost 7, with 13 bases in between. CDR3 amino acids: CASRSIGMNSPLHF. CDR3 DNA sequence: TGTGCCAGCAGGTCCATCGGGATGAATTCACCCCTCCACTTT.